This T cell receptor (beta chain) was retrieved from a study of follicular helper T cells after annual influenza vaccination. Overall study context: Some donors were sampled over the 2013-2014, 2014-2015 and 2015-2016 vaccinations. Study outcomes and limitations: Day 7 ICOS+CD38+ clones later appeared mostly in ICOS-CD38- cTfh. Plasmablast frequency change correlated with clonality change in ICOS+CD38+ cTfh.

Germline CDR1 SGHNT, CDR2 YYREEE (reference sequence). After removal of 3 bases from V and 4 bases from J, the junction contained 6 bases not matched to a gene. This CDR3 is 15 amino acids long. Time point in this sample: 2015-2016 season, pre-vaccination. Of note for this clone: No antigen is known for it.

TCRdb's copy holds only in-frame clones and misses some; the assay was immunoSEQ multiplex PCR. Among under 15,000 clones listed, over 70% were seen once. The sequencing used CXCR5+ CD38- circulating T follicular helper cells from blood, collected on the day of influenza vaccination. As for subset: circulating Tfh, non-naive CD4+CXCR5+PD-1+ (ICOS+CD38+ or ICOS-CD38-). The TCR originated in an adult who received the influenza vaccine. V and J are TRBV5-4 and TRBJ2-1; 8 bases line up with TRBD1. The CDR3 reads CASSSRDRKYNEQFF. The CDR3 DNA reads TGTGCCAGCAGCTCCCGGGACAGGAAATACAATGAGCAGTTCTTC.